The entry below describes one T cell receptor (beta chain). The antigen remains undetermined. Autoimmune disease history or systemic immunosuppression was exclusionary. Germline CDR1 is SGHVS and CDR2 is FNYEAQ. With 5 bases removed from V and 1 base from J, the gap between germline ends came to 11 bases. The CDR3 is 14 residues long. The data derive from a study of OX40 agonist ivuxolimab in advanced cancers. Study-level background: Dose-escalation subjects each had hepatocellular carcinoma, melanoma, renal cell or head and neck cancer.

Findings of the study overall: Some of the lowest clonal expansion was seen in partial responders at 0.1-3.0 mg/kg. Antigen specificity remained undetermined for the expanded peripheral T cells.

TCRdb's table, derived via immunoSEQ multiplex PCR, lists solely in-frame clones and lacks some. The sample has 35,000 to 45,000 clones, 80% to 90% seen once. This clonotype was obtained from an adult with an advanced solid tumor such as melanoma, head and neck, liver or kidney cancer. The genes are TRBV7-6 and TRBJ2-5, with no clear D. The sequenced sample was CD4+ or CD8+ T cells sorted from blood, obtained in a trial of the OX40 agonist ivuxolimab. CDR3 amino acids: CASSPDDPQETQYF. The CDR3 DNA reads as TGTGCCAGCAGCCCAGACGACCCCCAAGAGACCCAGTACTTC.